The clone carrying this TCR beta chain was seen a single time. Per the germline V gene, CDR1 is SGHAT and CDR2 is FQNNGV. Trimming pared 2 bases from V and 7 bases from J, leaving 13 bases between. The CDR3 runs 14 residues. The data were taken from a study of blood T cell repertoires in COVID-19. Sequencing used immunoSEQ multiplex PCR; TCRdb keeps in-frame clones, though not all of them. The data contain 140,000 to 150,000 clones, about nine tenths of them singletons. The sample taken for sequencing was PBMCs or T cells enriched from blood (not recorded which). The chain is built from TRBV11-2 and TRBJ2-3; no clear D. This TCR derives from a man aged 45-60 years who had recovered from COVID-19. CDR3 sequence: CASSLSRAANTQYF. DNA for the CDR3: TGTGCCAGCAGCTTAAGTCGTGCGGCCAATACGCAGTATTTT. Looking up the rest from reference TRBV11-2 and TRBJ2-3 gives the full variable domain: EAGVAQSPRYKIIEKRQSVAFWCNPISGHATLYWYQQILGQGPKLLIQFQNNGVVDDSQLPKDRFSAERLKGVDSTLKIQPAKLEDSAVYLCASSLSRAANTQYFGPGTRLTVL.